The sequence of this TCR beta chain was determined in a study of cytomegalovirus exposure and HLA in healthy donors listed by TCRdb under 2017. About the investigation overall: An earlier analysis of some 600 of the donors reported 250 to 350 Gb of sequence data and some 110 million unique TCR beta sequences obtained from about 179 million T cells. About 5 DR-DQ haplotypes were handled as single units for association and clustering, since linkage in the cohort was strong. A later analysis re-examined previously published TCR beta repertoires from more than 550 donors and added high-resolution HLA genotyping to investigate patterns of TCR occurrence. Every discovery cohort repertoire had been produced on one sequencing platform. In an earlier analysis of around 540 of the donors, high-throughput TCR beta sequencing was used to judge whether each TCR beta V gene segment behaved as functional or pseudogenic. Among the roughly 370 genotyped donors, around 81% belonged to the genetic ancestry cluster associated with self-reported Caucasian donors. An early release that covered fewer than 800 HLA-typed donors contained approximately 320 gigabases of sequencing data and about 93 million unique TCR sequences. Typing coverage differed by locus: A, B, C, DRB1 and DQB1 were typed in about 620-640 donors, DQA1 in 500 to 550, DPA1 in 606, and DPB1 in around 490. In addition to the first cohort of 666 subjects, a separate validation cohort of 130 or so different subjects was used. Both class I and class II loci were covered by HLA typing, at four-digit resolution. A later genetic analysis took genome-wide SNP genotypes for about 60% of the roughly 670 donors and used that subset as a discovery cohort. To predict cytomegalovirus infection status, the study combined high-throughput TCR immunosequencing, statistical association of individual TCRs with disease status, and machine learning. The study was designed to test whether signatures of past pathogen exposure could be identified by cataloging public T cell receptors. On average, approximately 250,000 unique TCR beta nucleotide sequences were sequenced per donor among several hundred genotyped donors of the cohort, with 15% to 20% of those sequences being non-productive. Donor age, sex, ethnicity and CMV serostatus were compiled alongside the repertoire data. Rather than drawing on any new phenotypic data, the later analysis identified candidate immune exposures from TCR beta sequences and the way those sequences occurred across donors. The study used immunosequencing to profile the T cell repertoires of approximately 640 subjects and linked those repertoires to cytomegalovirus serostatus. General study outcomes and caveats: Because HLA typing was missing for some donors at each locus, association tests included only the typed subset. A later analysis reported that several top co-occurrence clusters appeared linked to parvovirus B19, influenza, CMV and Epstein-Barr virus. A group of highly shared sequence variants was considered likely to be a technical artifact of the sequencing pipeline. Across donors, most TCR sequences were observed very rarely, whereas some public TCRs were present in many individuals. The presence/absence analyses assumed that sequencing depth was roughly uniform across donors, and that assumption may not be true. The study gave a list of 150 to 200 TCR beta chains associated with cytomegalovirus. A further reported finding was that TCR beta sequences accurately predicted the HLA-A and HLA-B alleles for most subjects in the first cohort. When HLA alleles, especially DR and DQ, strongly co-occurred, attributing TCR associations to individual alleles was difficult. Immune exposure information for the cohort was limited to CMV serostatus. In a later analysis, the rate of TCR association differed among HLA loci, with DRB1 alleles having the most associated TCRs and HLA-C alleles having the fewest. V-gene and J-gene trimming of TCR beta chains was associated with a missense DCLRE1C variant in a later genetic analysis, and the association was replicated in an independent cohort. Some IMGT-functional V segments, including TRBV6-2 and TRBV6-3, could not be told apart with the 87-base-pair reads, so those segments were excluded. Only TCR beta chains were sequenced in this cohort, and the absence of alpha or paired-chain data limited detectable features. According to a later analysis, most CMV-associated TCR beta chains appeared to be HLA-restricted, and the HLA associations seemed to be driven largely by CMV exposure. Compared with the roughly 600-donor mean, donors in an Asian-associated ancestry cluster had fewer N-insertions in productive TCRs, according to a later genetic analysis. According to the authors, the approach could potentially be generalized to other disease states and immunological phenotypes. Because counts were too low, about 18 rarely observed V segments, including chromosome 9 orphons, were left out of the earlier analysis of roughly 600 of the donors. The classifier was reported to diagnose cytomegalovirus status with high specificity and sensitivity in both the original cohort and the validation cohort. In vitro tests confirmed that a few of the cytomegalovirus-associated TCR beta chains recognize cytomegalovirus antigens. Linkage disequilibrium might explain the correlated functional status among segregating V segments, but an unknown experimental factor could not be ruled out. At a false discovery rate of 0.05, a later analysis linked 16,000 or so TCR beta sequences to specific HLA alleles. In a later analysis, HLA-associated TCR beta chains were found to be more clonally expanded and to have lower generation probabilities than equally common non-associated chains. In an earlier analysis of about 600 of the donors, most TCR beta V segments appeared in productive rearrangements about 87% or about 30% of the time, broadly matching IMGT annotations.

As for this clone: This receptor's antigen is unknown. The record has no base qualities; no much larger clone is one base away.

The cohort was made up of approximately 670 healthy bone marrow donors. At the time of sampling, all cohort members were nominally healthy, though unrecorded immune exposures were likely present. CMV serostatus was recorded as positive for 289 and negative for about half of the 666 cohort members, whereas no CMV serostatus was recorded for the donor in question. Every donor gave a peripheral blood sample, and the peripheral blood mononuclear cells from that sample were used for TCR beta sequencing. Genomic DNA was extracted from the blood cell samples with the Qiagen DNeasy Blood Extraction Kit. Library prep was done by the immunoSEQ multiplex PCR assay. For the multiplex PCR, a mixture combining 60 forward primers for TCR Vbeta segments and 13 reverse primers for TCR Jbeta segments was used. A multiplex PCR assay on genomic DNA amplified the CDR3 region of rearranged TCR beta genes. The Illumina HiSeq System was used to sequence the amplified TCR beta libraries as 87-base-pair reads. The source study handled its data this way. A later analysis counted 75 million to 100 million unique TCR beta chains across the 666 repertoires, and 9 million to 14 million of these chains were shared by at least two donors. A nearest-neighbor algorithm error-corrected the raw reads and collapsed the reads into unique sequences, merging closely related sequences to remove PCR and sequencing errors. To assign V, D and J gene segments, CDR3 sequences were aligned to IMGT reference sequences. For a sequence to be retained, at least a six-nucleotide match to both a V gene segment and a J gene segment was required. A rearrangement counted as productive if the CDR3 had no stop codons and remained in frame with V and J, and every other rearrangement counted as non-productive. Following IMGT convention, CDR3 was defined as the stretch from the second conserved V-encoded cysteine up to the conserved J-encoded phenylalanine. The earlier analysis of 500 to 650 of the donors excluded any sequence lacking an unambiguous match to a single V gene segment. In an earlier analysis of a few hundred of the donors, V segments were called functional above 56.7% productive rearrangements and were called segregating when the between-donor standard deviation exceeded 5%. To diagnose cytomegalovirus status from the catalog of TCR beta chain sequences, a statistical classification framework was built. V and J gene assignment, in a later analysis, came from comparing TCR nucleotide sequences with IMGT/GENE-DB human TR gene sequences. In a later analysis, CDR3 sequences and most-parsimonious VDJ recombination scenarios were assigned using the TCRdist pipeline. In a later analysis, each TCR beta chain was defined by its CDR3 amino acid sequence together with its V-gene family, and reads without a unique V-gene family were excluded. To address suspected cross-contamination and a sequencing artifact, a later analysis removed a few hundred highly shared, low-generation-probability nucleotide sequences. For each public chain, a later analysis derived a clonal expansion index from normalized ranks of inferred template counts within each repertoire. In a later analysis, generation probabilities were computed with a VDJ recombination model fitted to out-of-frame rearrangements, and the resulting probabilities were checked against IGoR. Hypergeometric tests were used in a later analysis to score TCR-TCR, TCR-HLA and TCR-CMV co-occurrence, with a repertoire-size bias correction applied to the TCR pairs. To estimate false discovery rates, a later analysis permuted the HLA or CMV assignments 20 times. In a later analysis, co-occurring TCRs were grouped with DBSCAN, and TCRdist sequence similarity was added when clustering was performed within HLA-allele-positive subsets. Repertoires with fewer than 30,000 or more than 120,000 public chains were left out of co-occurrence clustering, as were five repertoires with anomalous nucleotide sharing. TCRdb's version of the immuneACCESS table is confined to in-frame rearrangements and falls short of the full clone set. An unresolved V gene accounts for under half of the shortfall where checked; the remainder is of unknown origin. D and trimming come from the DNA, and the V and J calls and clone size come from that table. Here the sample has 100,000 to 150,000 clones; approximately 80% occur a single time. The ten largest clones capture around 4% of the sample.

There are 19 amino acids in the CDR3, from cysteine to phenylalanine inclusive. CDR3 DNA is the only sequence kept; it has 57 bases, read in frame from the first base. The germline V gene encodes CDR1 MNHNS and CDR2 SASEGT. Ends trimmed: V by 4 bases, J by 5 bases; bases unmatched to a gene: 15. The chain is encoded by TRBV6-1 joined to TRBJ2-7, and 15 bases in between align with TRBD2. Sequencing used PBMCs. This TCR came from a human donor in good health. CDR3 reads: CASSVRPGLAGGFAHEQYF. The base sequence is TGTGCCAGCAGTGTGAGGCCGGGACTAGCGGGAGGTTTCGCCCACGAGCAGTACTTC.